This TCR beta chain was documented in a study of blood T cell repertoires in COVID-19. Study-wide context: From the United States, Italy and Spain came samples of acute and convalescent COVID-19. The analysed material was cDNA or gDNA that came from T cells, B-cell-depleted T cells, or PBMCs.

The V end was cut by 3 bases, the J end by 5 bases, with 10 bases between. This CDR3 comprises 12 residues. Germline loops: CDR1 GTSNPN, CDR2 SVGIG (reference sequence). Original methodology: From reference gene primer amplification, estimates of nucleated cell counts were derived. Profiling relied on immunoSEQ multiplex PCR, and the TCRdb table lists in-frame clones only, not all of them. V, J and clone size are taken as reported in that table, and D and trimming were inferred from the DNA itself. The sample carries over 130,000 clones, 88% recorded once. The sequenced sample was peripheral blood. V usage is TRBV30 and J usage is TRBJ2-5; perhaps TRBD2 as D (6 bases). This receptor was taken from a human donor in a cohort sampled during active COVID-19. For the CDR3, the DNA is TGTGCCTGGAGCGGGGGACGGGAGACCCAGTACTTC. Its translation: CAWSGGRETQYF.